This T cell receptor (beta chain) was found in a study of early T cells in non-severe SARS-CoV-2 infection. This clonotype was recorded many times. Researchers tagged individual cDNA molecules with unique molecular identifiers. TCRdb recomputed calls from the 5' RACE reads with MiXCR, one row per CDR3 protein. Here the sample spans tens of thousands of distinct CDR3 sequences, around 4.5% being singletons. The sequenced material came from whole blood. The sequence was collected from an adult who was a healthcare worker with PCR-confirmed SARS-CoV-2 infection or an uninfected control (not recorded which).

The CDR3 region is CSVGETNYGYTF. CDR3 nucleotides: TGCAGCGTCGGGGAAACTAACTATGGCTACACCTTC. This chain uses TRBV29-1 with TRBJ1-2; no clear D. Trimming removed 6 bases at V and 0 bases at J, with 8 bases between. The germline CDR1 and CDR2 sequences are SQVTM and ANQGSEA. The CDR3 runs 12 residues.